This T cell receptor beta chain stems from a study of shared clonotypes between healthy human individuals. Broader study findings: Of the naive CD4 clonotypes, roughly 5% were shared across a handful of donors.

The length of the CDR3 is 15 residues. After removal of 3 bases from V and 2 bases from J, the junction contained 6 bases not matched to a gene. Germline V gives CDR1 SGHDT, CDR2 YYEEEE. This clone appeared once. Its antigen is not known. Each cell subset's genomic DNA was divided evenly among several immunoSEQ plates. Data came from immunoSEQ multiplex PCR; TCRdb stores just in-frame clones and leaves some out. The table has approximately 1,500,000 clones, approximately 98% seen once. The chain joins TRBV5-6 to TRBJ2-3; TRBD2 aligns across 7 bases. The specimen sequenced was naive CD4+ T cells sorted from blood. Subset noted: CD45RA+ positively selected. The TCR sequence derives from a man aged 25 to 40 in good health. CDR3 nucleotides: TGTGCCAGCAGCTCTGGAACTAGCGCCACAGATACGCAGTATTTT. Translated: CASSSGTSATDTQYF. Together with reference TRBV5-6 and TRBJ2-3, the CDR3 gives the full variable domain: DAGVTQSPTHLIKTRGQQVTLRCSPKSGHDTVSWYQQALGQGPQFIFQYYEEEERQRGNFPDRFSGHQFPNYSSELNVNALLLGDSALYLCASSSGTSATDTQYFGPGTRLTVL.